This T cell receptor (beta chain) emerged from a study of long-term antiretroviral therapy in people with HIV. Study-level information: Samples from the earliest time points predate the 2015 immediate-ART recommendation by about a decade.

Overall study results and limits: HIV repertoires spanned narrower CDR3 length ranges than controls. Gathering of blood took place between about 2004 and 2017, possibly under older ART regimens.

This CDR3 spans 16 amino acids. V shed 4 bases and J 0 bases; nucleotides not matched to a gene: 5. CDR1 MDHEN and CDR2 SYDVKM come from the germline V gene. Treated in the United States were all of the participants with HIV. This was the immunoSEQ v3.0 assay at survey level. Profiled with immunoSEQ multiplex PCR; TCRdb holds only in-frame clones, not every one. The sample records about 16,000 clones, 65% to 85% being singletons. Comments on this clone: Its matching antigen is unknown.

The sequence was obtained from a man aged 25-45 years with HIV. The rearrangement links TRBV28 to TRBJ2-7, with TRBD2 matching over 11 bases. The sequencing here drew on unsorted PBMCs, taken around 1.3 years before starting antiretroviral therapy. The CDR3 DNA sequence: TGTGCCAGCAGTTCACCCGGGACTAGCGGCTCCTACGAGCAGTACTTC. Amino acids: CASSSPGTSGSYEQYF.